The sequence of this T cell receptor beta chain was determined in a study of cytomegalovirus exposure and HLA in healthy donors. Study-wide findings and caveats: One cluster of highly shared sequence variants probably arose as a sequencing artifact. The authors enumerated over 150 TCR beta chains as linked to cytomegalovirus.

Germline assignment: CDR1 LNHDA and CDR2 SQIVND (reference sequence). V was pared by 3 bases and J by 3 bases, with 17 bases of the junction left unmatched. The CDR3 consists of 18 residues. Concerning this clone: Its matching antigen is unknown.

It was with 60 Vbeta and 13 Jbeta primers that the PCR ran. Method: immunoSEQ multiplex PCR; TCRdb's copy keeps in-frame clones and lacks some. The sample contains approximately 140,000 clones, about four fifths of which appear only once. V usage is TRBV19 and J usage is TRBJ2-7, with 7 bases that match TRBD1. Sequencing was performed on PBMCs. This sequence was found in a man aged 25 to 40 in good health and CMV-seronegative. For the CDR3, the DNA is TGTGCCAGTAGTATGGGACAGACGGGGTCCGAACCCCACTACGAGCAGTACTTC. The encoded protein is CASSMGQTGSEPHYEQYF.